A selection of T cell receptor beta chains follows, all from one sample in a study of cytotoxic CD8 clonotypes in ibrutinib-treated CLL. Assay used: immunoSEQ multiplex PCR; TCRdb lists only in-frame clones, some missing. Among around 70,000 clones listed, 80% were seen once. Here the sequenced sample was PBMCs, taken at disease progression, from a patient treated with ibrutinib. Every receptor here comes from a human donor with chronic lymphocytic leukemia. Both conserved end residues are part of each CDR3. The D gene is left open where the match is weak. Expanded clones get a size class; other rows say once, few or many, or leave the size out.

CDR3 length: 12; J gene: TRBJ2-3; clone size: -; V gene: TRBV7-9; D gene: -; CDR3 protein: CASSPGYHTQYF; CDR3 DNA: TGTGCCAGCAGCCCAGGGTATCATACGCAGTATTTT
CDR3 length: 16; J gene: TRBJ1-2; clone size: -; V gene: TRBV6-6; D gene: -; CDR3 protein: CASSYSPQGRDYGYTF; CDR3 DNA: TGTGCCAGCAGTTACTCGCCTCAGGGTAGGGACTATGGCTACACCTTC
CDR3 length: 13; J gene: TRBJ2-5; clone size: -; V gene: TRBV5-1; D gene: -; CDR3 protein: CASSLGGQETQYF; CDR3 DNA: TGCGCCAGCAGCTTGGGAGGGCAAGAGACCCAGTACTTC
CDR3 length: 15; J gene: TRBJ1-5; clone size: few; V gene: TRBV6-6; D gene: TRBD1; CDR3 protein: CASSAQGISNQPQHF; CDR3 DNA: TGTGCCAGCAGTGCACAGGGGATTAGCAATCAGCCCCAGCATTTT
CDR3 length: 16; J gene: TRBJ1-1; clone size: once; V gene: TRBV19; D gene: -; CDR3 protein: CASSSSTGTMNTEAFF; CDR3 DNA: TGTGCCAGTAGTAGTTCGACCGGGACAATGAACACTGAAGCTTTCTTT
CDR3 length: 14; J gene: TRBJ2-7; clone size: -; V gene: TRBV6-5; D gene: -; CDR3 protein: CASKPSISSYEQYF; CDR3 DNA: TGTGCCAGCAAGCCTAGTATTAGCTCCTACGAGCAGTACTTC
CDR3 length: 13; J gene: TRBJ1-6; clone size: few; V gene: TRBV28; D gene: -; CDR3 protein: CASRKRVNPPLHF; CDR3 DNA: TGTGCCAGCAGGAAACGGGTGAACCCACCCCTCCACTTT
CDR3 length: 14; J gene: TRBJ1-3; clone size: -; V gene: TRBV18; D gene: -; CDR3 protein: CASSPGGSGNTIYF; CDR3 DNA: TGTGCCAGCTCACCAGGAGGCTCTGGAAACACCATATATTTT
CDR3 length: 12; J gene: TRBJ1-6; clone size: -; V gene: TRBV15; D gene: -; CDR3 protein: CATSRENSPLHF; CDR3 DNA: TGTGCCACCAGTCGGGAAAATTCACCCCTCCACTTT
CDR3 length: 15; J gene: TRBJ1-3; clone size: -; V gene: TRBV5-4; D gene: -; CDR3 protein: CASSLESGLGNTIYF; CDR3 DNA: TGTGCCAGCAGCTTGGAGTCAGGGCTTGGAAACACCATATATTTT
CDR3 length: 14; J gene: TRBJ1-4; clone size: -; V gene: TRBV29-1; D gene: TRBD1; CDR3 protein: CSVQVPDRAEKLFF; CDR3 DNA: TGCAGCGTTCAGGTACCAGACAGGGCCGAAAAACTGTTTTTT
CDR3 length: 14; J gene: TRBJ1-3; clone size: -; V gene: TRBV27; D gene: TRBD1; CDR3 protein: CASSPTGAGNTIYF; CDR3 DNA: TGTGCCAGCAGTCCTACAGGGGCTGGAAACACCATATATTTT
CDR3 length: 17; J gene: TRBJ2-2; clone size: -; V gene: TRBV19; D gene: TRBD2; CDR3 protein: CASSISLAGGLTGELFF; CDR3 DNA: TGTGCCAGTAGTATATCTCTAGCGGGAGGCCTCACCGGGGAGCTGTTTTTT
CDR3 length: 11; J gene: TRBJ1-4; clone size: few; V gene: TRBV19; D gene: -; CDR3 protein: CASSIATGLFF; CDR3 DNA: TGTGCCAGTAGTATAGCGACAGGACTGTTTTTT
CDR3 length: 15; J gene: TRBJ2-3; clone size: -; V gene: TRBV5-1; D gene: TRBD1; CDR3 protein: CASSLAQGGTDTQYF; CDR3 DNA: TGCGCCAGCAGCTTGGCTCAGGGGGGCACAGATACGCAGTATTTT
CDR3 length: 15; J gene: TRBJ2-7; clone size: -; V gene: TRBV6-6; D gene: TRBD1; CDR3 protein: CASSNPGQGFYEQYF; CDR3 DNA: TGTGCCAGCAGTAACCCGGGACAGGGTTTCTACGAGCAGTACTTC
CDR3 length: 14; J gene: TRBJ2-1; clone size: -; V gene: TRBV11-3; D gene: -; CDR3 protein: CASSPQGPYNEQFF; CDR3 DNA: TGTGCCAGCTCACCACAAGGTCCCTACAATGAGCAGTTCTTC
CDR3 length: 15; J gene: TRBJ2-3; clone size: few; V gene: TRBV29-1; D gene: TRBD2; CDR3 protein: CSVGASGGTTDTQYF; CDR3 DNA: TGCAGCGTTGGAGCTAGCGGGGGGACCACAGATACGCAGTATTTT
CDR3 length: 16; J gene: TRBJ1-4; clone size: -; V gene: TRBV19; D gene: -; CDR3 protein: CASSIEVWGSNEKLFF; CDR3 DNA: TGTGCCAGTAGTATAGAGGTGTGGGGGAGTAATGAAAAACTGTTTTTT
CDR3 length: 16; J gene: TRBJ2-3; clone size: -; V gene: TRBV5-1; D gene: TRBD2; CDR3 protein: CASSHQIRGESDTQYF; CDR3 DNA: TGCGCCAGCAGCCACCAGATCCGGGGGGAGTCAGATACGCAGTATTTT
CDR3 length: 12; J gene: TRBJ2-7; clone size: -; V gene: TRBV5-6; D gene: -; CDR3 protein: CASSSSAYEQYF; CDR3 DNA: TGTGCCAGCAGCTCCTCGGCTTACGAGCAGTACTTC
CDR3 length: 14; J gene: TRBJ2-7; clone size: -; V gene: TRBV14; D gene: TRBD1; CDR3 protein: CASSPNRGPYEQYF; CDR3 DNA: TGTGCCAGCAGCCCCAACAGGGGCCCCTACGAGCAGTACTTC
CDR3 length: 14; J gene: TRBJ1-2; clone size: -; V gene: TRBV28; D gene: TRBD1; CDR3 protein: CASSAGQGTYGYTF; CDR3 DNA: TGTGCCAGCAGTGCAGGACAGGGCACGTACGGCTACACCTTC
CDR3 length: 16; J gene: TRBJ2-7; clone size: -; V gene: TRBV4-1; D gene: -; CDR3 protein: CASSQDGTPVSYEQYF; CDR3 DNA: TGCGCCAGCAGCCAAGATGGGACCCCAGTCTCCTACGAGCAGTACTTC
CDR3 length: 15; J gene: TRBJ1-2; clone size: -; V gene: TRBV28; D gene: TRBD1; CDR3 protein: CASSSTGGWDYGYTF; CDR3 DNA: TGTGCCAGCAGTTCAACAGGGGGTTGGGACTATGGCTACACCTTC
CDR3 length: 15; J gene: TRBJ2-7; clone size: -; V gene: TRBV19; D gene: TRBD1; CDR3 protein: CASSPDRGLWDEQYF; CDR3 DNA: TGTGCCAGTAGTCCGGACAGGGGGCTATGGGACGAGCAGTACTTC
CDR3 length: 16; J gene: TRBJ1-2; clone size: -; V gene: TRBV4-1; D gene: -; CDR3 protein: CASSHPVRDKNYGYTF; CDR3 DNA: TGCGCCAGCAGCCATCCCGTCAGGGACAAGAACTATGGCTACACCTTC
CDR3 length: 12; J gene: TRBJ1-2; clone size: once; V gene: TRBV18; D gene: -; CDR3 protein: CASSPDGGGDTF; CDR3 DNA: TGTGCCAGCTCACCAGACGGGGGTGGGGACACCTTC
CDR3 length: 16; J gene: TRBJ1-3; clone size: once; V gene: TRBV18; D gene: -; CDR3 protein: CASSPLSTASGNTIYF; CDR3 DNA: TGTGCCAGCTCACCACTCTCTACCGCCTCTGGAAACACCATATATTTT
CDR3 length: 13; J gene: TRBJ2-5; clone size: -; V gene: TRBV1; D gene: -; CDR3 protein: CTPRVRGAETQYF; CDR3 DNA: TGCACCCCTCGGGTCAGGGGAGCAGAGACCCAGTACTTC
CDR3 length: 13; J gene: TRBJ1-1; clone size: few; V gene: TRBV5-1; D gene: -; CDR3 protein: CASSPSTNTEAFF; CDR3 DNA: TGCGCCAGCAGCCCATCAACTAACACTGAAGCTTTCTTT
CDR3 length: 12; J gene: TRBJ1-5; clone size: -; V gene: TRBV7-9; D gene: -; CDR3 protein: CASSLEQRPQHF; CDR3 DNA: TGTGCCAGCAGCTTAGAACAGCGGCCCCAGCATTTT
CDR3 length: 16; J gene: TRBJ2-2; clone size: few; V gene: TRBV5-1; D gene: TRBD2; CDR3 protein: CASSRWVAGETGELFF; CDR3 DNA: TGCGCCAGCAGCCGTTGGGTAGCGGGAGAAACCGGGGAGCTGTTTTTT
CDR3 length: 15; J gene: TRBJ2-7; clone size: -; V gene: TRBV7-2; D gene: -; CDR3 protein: CASSFSTSGVYEQYF; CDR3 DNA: TGTGCCAGCAGCTTTTCGACTAGTGGCGTCTACGAGCAGTACTTC
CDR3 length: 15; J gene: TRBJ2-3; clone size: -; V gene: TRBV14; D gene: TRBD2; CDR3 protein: CASSQPGLAADTQYF; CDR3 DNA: TGTGCCAGCAGCCAACCGGGACTAGCGGCGGATACGCAGTATTTT
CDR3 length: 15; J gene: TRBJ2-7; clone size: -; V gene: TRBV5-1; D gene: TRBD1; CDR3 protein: CASSGQGQIGGGQYF; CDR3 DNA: TGCGCCAGCAGCGGACAGGGCCAGATCGGGGGAGGGCAGTACTTC
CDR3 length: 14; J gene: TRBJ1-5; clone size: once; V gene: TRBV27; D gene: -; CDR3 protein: CASRTRASNQPQHF; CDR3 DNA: TGTGCCAGCAGAACGAGGGCTAGCAATCAGCCCCAGCATTTT
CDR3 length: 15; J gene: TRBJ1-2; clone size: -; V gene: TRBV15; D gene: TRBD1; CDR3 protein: CATSGPGQGAYGYTF; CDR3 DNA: TGTGCCACCAGCGGCCCGGGACAGGGGGCCTATGGCTACACCTTC
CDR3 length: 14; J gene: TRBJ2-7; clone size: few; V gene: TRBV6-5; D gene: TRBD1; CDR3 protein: CASSYRGQSYGQYF; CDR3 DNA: TGTGCCAGCAGTTACCGGGGACAGTCCTACGGGCAGTACTTC
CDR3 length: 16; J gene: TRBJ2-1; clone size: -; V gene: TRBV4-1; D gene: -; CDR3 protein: CASSQEVIPPYNEQFF; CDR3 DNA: TGCGCCAGCAGCCAAGAGGTGATACCTCCTTACAATGAGCAGTTCTTC
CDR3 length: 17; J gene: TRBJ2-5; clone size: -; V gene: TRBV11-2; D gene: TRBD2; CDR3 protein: CASSLGLAGVAGETQYF; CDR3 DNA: TGTGCCAGCAGCTTAGGACTAGCGGGGGTTGCGGGAGAGACCCAGTACTTC
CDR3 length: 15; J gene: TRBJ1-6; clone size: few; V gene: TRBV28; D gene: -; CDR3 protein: CASSLGLVYNSPLHF; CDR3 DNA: TGTGCCAGCAGTCTAGGATTGGTATATAATTCACCCCTCCACTTT
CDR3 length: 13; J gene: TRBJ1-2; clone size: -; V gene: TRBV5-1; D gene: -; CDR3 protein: CASSQEGHYGYTF; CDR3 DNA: TGCGCCAGCAGCCAGGAGGGGCACTATGGCTACACCTTC
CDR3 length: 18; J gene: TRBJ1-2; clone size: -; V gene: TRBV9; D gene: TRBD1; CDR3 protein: CASSVEGGPTTPNYGYTF; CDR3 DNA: TGTGCCAGCAGCGTAGAAGGGGGCCCTACCACCCCTAACTATGGCTACACCTTC
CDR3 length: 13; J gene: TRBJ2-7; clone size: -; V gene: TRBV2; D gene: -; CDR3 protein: CASSARVSYEQYF; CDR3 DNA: TGTGCCAGCAGTGCTAGGGTTTCCTACGAGCAGTACTTC
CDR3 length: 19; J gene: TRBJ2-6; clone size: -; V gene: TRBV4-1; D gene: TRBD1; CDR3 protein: CASSQGAGTGTSGANVLTF; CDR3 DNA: TGCGCCAGCAGCCAAGGGGCCGGGACAGGGACCTCTGGGGCCAACGTCCTGACTTTC
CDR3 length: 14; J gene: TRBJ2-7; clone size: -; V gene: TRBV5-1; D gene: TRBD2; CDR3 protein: CASSLGLAPYEQYF; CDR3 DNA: TGCGCCAGCAGCTTGGGACTAGCCCCCTACGAGCAGTACTTC
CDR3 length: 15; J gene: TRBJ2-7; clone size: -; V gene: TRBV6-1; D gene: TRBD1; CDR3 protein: CASSPTPGQGHEQYF; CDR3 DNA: TGTGCCAGCAGCCCCACTCCGGGACAGGGACACGAGCAGTACTTC
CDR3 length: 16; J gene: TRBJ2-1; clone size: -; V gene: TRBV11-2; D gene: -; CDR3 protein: CASSSQAGASYNEQFF; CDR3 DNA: TGTGCCAGCAGCTCTCAAGCGGGTGCTTCCTACAATGAGCAGTTCTTC
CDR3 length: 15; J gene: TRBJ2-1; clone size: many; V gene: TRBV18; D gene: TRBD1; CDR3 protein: CASSPPGTAYNEQFF; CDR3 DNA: TGTGCCAGCTCACCACCTGGGACAGCTTACAATGAGCAGTTCTTC